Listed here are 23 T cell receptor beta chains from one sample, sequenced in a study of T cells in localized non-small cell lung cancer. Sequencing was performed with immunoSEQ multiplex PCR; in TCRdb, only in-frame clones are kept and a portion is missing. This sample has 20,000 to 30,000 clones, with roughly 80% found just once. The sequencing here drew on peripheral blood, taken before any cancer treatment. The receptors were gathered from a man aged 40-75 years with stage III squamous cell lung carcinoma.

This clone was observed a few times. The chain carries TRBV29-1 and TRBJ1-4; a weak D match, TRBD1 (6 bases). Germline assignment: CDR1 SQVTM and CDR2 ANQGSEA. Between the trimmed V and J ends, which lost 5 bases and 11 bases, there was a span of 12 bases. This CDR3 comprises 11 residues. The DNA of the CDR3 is TGCAGCGTTCAGGCAGGGGAGAAACTGTTTTTT. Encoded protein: CSVQAGEKLFF.

CDR3 region: CSVVSRVYGYTF. CDR3 nucleotide sequence: TGCAGCGTTGTTTCCAGGGTCTATGGCTACACCTTC. The chain carries TRBV29-1 and TRBJ1-2; D is perhaps TRBD1 (5 bases). V lost 4 bases and J 4 bases, leaving 10 bases between the germline ends. The CDR3 loop spans 12 amino acids. CDR1 and CDR2 from the germline V gene are SQVTM and ANQGSEA.

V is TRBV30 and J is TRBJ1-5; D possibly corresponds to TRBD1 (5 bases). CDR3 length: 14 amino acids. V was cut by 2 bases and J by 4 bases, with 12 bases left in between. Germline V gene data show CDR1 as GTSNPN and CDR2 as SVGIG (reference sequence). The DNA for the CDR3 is TGTGCCTGGAGTATGCGGGGGTATAATCAGCCCCAGCATTTT. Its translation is CAWSMRGYNQPQHF.

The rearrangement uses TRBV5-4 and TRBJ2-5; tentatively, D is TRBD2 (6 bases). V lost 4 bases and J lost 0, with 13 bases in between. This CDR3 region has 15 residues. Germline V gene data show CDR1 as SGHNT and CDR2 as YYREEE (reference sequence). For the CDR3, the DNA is TGTGCCAGCAGCCCGGGGGTGGCGGACCAAGAGACCCAGTACTTC. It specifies CASSPGVADQETQYF.

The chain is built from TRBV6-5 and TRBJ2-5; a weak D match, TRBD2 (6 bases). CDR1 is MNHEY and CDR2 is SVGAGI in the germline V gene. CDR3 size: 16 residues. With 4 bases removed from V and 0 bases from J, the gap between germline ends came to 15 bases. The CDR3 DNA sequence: TGTGCCAGCAGTTCCCTGCGCGGGGTGTACCAAGAGACCCAGTACTTC. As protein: CASSSLRGVYQETQYF.

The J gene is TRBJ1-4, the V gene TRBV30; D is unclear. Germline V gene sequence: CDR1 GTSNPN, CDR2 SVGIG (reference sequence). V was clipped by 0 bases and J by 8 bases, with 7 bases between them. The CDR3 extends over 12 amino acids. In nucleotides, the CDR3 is TGTGCCTGGAGTGTATGGGGAGAAAAACTGTTTTTT. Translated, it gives CAWSVWGEKLFF.

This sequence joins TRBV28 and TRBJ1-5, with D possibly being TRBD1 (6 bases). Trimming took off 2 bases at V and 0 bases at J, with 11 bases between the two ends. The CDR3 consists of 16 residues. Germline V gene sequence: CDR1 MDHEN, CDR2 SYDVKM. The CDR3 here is CASSLVWTDSNQPQHF. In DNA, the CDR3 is TGTGCCAGCAGTTTAGTCTGGACAGATAGCAATCAGCCCCAGCATTTT.

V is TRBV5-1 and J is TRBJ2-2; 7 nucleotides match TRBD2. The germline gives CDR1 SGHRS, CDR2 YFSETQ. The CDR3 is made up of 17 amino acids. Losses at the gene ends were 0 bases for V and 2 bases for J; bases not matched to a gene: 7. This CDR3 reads CASSLGGGAQNTGELFF. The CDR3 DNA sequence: TGCGCCAGCAGCTTGGGGGGAGGGGCGCAAAACACCGGGGAGCTGTTTTTT.

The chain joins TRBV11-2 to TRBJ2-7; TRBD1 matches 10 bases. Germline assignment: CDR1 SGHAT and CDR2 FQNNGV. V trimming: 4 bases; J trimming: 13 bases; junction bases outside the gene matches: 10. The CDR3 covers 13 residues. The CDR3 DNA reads TGTGCCAGCAGCTCCCTACCCGGGACAGGGGTTTACTTC. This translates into CASSSLPGTGVYF.

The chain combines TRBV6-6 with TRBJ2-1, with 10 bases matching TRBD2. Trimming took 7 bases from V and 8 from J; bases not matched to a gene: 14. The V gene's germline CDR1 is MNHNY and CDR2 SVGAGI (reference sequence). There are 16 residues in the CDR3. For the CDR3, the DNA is TGTGCCAGCACTAGTCCCGGGCTAGCGGGAGCACATGAGCAGTTCTTC. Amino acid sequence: CASTSPGLAGAHEQFF.

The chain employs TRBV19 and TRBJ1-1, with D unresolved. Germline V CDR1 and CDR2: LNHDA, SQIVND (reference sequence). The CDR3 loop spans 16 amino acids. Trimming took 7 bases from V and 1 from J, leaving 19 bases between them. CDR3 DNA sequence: TGTGCCAGTACCCATACTTCCCCAGGAAGGAACACTGAAGCTTTCTTT. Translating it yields CASTHTSPGRNTEAFF. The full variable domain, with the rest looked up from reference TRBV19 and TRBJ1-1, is DGGITQSPKYLFRKEGQNVTLSCEQNLNHDAMYWYRQDPGQGLRLIYYSQIVNDFQKGDIAEGYSVSREKKESFPLTVTSAQKNPTAFYLCASTHTSPGRNTEAFFGQGTRLTVV.

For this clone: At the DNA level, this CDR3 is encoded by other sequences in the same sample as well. CDR3 region: CASSLGLSNQPQHF. The CDR3, as DNA: TGTGCCAGCAGCTTGGGTCTTAGCAATCAGCCCCAGCATTTT. The J gene is TRBJ1-5, the V gene TRBV5-6; D call uncertain. The germline CDR1 and CDR2 sequences are SGHDT and YYEEEE. The CDR3 totals 14 residues. The germline V and J ends were trimmed by 0 bases and 0 bases, with 4 bases remaining between them.

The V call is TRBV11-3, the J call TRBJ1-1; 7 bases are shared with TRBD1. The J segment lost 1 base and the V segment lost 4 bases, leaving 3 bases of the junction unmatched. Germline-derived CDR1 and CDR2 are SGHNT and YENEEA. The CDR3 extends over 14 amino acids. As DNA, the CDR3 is TGTGCCAGCAGCTCAGGGGGACAGAACACTGAAGCTTTCTTT. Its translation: CASSSGGQNTEAFF.

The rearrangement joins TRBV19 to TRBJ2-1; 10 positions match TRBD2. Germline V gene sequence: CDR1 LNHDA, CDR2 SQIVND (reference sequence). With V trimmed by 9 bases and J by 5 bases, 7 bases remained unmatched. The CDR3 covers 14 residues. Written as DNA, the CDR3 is TGTGCCAGCTCCGGGACTAGCGAGAACAATGAGCAGTTCTTC. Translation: CASSGTSENNEQFF.

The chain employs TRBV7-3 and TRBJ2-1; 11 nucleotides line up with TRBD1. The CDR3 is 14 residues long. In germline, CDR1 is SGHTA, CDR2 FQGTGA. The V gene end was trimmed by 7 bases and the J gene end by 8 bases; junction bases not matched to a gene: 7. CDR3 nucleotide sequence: TGTGCCAGCAAGAGGACAGGGGGCTGGGATGAGCAGTTCTTC. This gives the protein CASKRTGGWDEQFF. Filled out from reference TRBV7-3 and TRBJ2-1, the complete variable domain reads GAGVSQTPSNKVTEKGKYVELRCDPISGHTALYWYRQSLGQGPEFLIYFQGTGAADDSGLPNDRFFAVRPEGSVSTLKIQRTERGDSAVYLCASKRTGGWDEQFFGPGTRLTVL.

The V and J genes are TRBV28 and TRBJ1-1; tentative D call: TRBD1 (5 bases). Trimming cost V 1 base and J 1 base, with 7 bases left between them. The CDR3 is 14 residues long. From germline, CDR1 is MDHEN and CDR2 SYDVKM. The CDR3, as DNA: TGTGCCAGCAGTTTATTTACAGGGAACACTGAAGCTTTCTTT. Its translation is CASSLFTGNTEAFF.

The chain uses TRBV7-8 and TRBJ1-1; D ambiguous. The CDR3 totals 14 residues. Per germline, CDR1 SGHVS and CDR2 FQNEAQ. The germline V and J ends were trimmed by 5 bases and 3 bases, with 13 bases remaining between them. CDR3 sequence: CASSPQYRDTEAFF. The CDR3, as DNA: TGTGCCAGCAGCCCTCAATACCGGGACACTGAAGCTTTCTTT.

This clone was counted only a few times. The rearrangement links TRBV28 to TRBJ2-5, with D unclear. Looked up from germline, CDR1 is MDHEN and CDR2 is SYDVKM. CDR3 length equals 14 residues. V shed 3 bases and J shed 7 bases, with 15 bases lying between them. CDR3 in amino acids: CASSFSPPHLTQYF. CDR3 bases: TGTGCCAGCAGTTTTAGTCCACCCCATTTGACCCAGTACTTC.

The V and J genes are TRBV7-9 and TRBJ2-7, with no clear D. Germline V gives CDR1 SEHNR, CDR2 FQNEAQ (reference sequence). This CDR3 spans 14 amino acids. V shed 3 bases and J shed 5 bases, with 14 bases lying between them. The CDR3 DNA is TGTGCCAGCAGCTTTTTCGGCACGGACGACGAGCAGTACTTC. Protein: CASSFFGTDDEQYF.

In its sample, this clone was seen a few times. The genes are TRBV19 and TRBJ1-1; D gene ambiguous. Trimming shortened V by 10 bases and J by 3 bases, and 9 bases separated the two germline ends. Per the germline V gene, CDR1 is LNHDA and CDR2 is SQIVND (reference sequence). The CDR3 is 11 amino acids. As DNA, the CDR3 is TGTGCCACCGACTACGACACTGAAGCTTTCTTT. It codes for CATDYDTEAFF. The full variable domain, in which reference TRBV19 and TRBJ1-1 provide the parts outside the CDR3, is DGGITQSPKYLFRKEGQNVTLSCEQNLNHDAMYWYRQDPGQGLRLIYYSQIVNDFQKGDIAEGYSVSREKKESFPLTVTSAQKNPTAFYLCATDYDTEAFFGQGTRLTVV.

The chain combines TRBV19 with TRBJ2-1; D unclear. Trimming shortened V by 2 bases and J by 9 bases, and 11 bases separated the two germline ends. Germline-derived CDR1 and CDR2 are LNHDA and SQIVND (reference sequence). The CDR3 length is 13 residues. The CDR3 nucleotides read TGTGCCAGTAGTATATCCTCAGCGAGTGAGCAGTTCTTC. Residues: CASSISSASEQFF.

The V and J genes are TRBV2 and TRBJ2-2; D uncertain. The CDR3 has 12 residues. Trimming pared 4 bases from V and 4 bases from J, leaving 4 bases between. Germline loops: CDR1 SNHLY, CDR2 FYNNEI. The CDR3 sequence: CASSGPTGELFF. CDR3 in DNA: TGTGCCAGCAGTGGACCCACCGGGGAGCTGTTTTTT.

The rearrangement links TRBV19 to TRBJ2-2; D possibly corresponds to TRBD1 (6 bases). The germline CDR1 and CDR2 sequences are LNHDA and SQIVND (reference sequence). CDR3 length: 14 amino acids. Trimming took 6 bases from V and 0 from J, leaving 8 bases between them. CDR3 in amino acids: CASSHRANTGELFF. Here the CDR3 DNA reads TGTGCCAGTAGCCACAGGGCGAACACCGGGGAGCTGTTTTTT.